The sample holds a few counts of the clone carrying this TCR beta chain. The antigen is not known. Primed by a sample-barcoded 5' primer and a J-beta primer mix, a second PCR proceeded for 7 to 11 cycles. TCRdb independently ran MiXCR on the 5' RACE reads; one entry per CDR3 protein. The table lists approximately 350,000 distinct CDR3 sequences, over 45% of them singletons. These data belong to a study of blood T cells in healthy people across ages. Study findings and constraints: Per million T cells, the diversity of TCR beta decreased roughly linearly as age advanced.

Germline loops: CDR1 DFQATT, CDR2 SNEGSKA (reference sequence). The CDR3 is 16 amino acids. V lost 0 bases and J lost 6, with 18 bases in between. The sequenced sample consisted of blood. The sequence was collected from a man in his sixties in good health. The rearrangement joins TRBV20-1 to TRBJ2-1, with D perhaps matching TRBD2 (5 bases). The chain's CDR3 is CSARDTRVGPPNEQFF. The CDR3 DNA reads TGCAGTGCTAGAGATACGCGGGTCGGTCCCCCCAATGAGCAGTTCTTC.